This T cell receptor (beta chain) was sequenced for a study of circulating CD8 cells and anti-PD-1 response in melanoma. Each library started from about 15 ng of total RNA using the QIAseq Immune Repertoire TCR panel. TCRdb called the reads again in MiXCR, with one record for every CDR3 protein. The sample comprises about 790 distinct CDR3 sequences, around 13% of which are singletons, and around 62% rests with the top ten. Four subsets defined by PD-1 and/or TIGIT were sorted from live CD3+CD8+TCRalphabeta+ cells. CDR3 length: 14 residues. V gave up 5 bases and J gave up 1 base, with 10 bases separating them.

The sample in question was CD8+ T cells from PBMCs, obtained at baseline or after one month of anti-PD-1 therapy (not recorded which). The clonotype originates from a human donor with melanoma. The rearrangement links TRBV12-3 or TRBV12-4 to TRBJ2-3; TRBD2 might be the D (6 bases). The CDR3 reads CASSGEARTDTQYF. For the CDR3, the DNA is TGTGCCAGCAGTGGGGAGGCTCGCACAGATACGCAGTATTTT.